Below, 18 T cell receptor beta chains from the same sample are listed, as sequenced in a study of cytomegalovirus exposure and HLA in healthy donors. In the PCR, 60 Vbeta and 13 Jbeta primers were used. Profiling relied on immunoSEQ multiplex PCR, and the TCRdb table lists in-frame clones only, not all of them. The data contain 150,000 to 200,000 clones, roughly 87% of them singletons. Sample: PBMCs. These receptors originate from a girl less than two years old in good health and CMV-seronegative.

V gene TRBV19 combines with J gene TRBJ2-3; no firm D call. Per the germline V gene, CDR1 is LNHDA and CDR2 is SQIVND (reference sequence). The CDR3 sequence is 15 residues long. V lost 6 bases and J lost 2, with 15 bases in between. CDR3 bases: TGTGCCAGTAGCAACCCCCGACTCTTCACAGATACGCAGTATTTT. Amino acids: CASSNPRLFTDTQYF.

CDR3 bases: TGTGCCAGCAGTGACCCGGGACTGGACTACAATGAGCAGTTCTTC. Its translation is CASSDPGLDYNEQFF. This chain uses TRBV6-1 with TRBJ2-1; D is possibly TRBD2 (6 bases). In germline, CDR1 is MNHNS, CDR2 SASEGT. The ends were cut back, 3 bases at V and 3 bases at J, with 12 bases in the middle. This CDR3 spans 15 amino acids.

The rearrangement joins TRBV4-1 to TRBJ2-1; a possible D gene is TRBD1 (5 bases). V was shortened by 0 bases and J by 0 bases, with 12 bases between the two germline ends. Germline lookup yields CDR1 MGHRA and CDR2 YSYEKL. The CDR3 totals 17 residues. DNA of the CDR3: TGCGCCAGCAGCCAAGAGGGGCGGTTCAGCTCCTACAATGAGCAGTTCTTC. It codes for CASSQEGRFSSYNEQFF.

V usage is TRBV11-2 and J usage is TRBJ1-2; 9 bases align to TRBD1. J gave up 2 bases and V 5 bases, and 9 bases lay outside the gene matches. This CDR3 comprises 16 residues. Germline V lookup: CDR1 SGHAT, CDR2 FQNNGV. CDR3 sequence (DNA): TGTGCCAGCAGCCGTATTAGGGACAGGGCCAACTATGGCTACACCTTC. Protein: CASSRIRDRANYGYTF.

This CDR3 is CASSLVAETQYF. The CDR3 DNA follows: TGTGCCAGCAGCTTGGTTGCGGAGACCCAGTACTTC. The chain recombines TRBV5-6 with TRBJ2-5; D unclear. This CDR3 has 12 amino acids. Germline V gene data show CDR1 as SGHDT and CDR2 as YYEEEE. V lost 0 bases and J lost 5, with 5 bases in between.

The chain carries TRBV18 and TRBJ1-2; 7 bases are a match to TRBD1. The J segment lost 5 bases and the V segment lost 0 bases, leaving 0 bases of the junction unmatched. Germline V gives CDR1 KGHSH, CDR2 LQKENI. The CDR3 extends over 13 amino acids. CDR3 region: CASSPPTGYGYTF. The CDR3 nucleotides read TGTGCCAGCTCACCACCGACAGGGTATGGCTACACCTTC.

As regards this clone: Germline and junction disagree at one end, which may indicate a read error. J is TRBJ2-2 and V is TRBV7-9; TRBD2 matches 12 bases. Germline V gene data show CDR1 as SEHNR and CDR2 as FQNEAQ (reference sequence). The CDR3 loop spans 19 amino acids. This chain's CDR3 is CSSSLPRLAGVLFTGELFF. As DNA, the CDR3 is TGTTCCAGCAGCCTTCCCCGACTAGCGGGAGTATTGTTTACCGGGGAGCTGTTTTTT. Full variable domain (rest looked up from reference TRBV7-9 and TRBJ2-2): DTGVSQNPRHKITKRGQNVTFRCDPISEHNRLYWYRQTLGQGPEFLTYFQNEAQLEKSRLLSDRFSAERPKGSFSTLEIQRTEQGDSAMYLCSSSLPRLAGVLFTGELFFGEGSRLTVL.

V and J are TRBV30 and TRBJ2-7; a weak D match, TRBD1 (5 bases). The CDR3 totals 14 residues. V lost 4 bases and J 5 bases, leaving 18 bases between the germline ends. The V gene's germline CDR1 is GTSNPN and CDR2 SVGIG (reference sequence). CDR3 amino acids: CAWKGWSGQDEQYF. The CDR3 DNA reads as TGTGCCTGGAAGGGGTGGTCAGGGCAAGACGAGCAGTACTTC.

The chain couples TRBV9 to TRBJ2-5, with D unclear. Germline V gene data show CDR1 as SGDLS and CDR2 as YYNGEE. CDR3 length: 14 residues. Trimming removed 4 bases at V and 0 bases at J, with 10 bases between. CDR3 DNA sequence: TGTGCCAGCAGCCCCCGCTACGACCAAGAGACCCAGTACTTC. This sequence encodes CASSPRYDQETQYF.

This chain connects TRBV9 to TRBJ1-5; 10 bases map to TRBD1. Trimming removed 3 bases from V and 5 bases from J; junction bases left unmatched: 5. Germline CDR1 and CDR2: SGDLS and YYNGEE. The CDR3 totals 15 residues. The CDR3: CASSEMDRGDQPQHF. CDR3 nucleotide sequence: TGTGCCAGCAGCGAAATGGACAGGGGGGATCAGCCCCAGCATTTT.

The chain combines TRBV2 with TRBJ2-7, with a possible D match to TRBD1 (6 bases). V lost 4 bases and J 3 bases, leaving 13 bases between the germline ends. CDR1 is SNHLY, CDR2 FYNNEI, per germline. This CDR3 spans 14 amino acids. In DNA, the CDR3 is TGTGCCAGCAGTGCCGGGACAATGGACTACGAGCAGTACTTC. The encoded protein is CASSAGTMDYEQYF.

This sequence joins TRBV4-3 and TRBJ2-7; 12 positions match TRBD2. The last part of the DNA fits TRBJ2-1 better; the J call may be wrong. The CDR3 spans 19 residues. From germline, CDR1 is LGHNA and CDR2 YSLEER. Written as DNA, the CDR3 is TGCGCCAGCAGCCAATACCCAGTCCACCTAGCGGGAGGGCCTAGTGAGCAGTTCTTC. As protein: CASSQYPVHLAGGPSEQFF.

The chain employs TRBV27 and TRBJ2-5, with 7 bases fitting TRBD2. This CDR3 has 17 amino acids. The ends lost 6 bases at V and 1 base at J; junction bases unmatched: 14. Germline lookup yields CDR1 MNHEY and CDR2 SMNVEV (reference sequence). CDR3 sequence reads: CASSPWRGSSGQETQYF. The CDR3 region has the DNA TGTGCCAGCAGCCCCTGGCGGGGTTCTAGCGGCCAAGAGACCCAGTACTTC.

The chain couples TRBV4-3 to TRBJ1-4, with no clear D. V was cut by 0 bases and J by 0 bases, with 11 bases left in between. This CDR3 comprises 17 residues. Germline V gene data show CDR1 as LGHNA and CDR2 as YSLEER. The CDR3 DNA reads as TGCGCCAGCAGCCAAGATCAGCGGTACGCAACTAATGAAAAACTGTTTTTT. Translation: CASSQDQRYATNEKLFF.

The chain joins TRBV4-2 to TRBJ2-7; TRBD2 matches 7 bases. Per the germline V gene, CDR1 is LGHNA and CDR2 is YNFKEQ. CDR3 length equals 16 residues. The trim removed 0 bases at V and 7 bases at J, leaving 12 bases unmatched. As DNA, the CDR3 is TGTGCCAGCAGCCAAGATCAGGCGGGAGAGCAACGGGAGCAGTACTTC. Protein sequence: CASSQDQAGEQREQYF.

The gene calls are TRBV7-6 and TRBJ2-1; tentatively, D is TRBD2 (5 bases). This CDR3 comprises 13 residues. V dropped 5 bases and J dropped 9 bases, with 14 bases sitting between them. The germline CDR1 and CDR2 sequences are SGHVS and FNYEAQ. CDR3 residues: CASSPVGSGEQFF. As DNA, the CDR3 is TGTGCCAGCAGCCCGGTTGGCAGCGGTGAGCAGTTCTTC.

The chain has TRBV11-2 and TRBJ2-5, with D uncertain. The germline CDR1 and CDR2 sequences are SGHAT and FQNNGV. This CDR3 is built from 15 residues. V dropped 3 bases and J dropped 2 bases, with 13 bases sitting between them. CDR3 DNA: TGTGCCAGCAGCTTTGGGCCCTTCAGGCAAGAGACCCAGTACTTC. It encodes CASSFGPFRQETQYF.

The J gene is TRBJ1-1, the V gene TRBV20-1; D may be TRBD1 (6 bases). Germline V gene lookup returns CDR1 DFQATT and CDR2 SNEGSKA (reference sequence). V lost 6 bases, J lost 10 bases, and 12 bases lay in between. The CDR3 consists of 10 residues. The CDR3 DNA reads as TGCAGTGCCCTAGACAGGCGAGCTTTCTTT. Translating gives CSALDRRAFF.